The 20 T cell receptor beta chains below come from one sample, sequenced in a study of T cell repertoires and HLA-DP antigens. Profiled with immunoSEQ multiplex PCR; TCRdb holds only in-frame clones, not every one. The table has about 89,000 clones, approximately 89% seen once. No antigen has been assigned to these receptors. Sequences were obtained from CD4+ T cells from PBMCs. The receptors come from a man aged 45-65 years in good health and CMV-seronegative.

V and J are TRBV9 and TRBJ2-2; tentatively, D is TRBD1 (5 bases). The CDR3 contains 16 residues. Trimming left V 2 bases short and J 3 bases short, with 14 bases between. CDR1 SGDLS and CDR2 YYNGEE come from the germline V gene. The CDR3 region has the DNA TGTGCCAGCAGCGTTGATCCGGACACTTACACCGGGGAGCTGTTTTTT. This gives the protein CASSVDPDTYTGELFF.

This chain joins TRBV5-5 and TRBJ1-5; 7 nucleotides match TRBD1. This CDR3 is built from 15 residues. Trimming removed 4 bases from V and 0 bases from J; junction bases left unmatched: 4. Per germline, CDR1 SGHKS and CDR2 YYEKEE (reference sequence). The CDR3 is CASSRDSNSNQPQHF. CDR3 nucleotide sequence: TGTGCCAGCAGCCGGGACAGTAATAGCAATCAGCCCCAGCATTTT.

V gene TRBV2 combines with J gene TRBJ2-3; no definite D call. This CDR3 has 14 amino acids. Germline V gene data show CDR1 as SNHLY and CDR2 as FYNNEI. Trimming shortened V by 4 bases and J by 3 bases, and 11 bases separated the two germline ends. CDR3 loop: CASSVYQTTDTQYF. The CDR3 bases are TGTGCCAGCAGTGTCTACCAAACTACAGATACGCAGTATTTT.

This clone was recorded only once. J is TRBJ2-2 and V is TRBV19; D might be TRBD2 (6 bases). CDR3 size: 15 residues. V lost 5 bases and J 2 bases, leaving 12 bases between the germline ends. Germline loops: CDR1 LNHDA, CDR2 SQIVND (reference sequence). The CDR3 region is CASSPAGLNTGELFF. The CDR3 DNA reads as TGTGCCAGTAGTCCCGCGGGACTTAACACCGGGGAGCTGTTTTTT.

This clone was seen once. The chain combines TRBV2 with TRBJ2-3; 8 nucleotides match TRBD2. Trimming at V came to 5 bases and at J to 7 bases, leaving 11 bases not matched to a gene. CDR1 is SNHLY, CDR2 FYNNEI, per germline. The CDR3 is 15 residues long. The CDR3 protein is CASSTRERERHTQYF. The CDR3 bases are TGTGCCAGCAGTACTCGCGAGCGGGAGAGACATACGCAGTATTTT.

This clone came up a few times. In DNA, the CDR3 is TGTGCCAGCTCAGCTACAGGTTTCCAAGAGACCCAGTACTTC. Residues: CASSATGFQETQYF. V usage is TRBV18 and J usage is TRBJ2-5, with D perhaps matching TRBD1 (5 bases). The CDR3 is 14 residues long. V was pared by 5 bases and J by 1 base, with 11 bases between. Germline assignment: CDR1 KGHSH and CDR2 LQKENI.

This sequence joins TRBV12-5 and TRBJ1-3; 8 nucleotides agree with TRBD1. The CDR3 consists of 15 residues. J was trimmed by 4 bases and V by 5 bases; bases with no gene match: 7. Germline loops: CDR1 LGHNT, CDR2 FRNRAP. The CDR3, as DNA: TGTGCTAGTGGTCCGTACCGGACAGGGGGAAACACCATATATTTT. Its protein product is CASGPYRTGGNTIYF. Variable domain in full (rest from reference TRBV12-5 and TRBJ1-3): DARVTQTPRHKVTEMGQEVTMRCQPILGHNTVFWYRQTMMQGLELLAYFRNRAPLDDSGMPKDRFSAEMPDATLATLKIQPSEPRDSAVYFCASGPYRTGGNTIYFGEGSWLTVV.

The chain links TRBV6-4 to TRBJ2-1; maybe TRBD2 (6 bases). Trimming pared 3 bases from V and 1 base from J, leaving 13 bases between. Germline CDR1 reads MRHNA; CDR2 reads SNTAGT. This CDR3 comprises 16 residues. CDR3 amino acids: CASSETSWLSYNEQFF. In DNA form, the CDR3 reads TGTGCCAGCAGTGAGACTAGTTGGTTGTCCTACAATGAGCAGTTCTTC.

In DNA form, the CDR3 reads TGCGCCAGCAGCCAAGGTAGGACCTACGAGCAGTACTTC. This codes for CASSQGRTYEQYF. The J gene is TRBJ2-7, the V gene TRBV4-3, with D unclear. The CDR3 runs to 13 residues. From germline, CDR1 is LGHNA and CDR2 YSLEER. V lost 1 base, J lost 2 bases, and 6 bases lay in between.

The chain joins TRBV19 to TRBJ2-7, with 9 positions matching TRBD1. V lost 5 bases, J lost 4 bases, and 6 bases stayed unmatched. The CDR3 is made up of 14 amino acids. Germline loops: CDR1 LNHDA, CDR2 SQIVND (reference sequence). This CDR3 is CASSPATGGYEQYF. The CDR3 nucleotides are TGTGCCAGTAGTCCAGCGACAGGGGGGTACGAGCAGTACTTC. Full variable domain (rest looked up from reference TRBV19 and TRBJ2-7): DGGITQSPKYLFRKEGQNVTLSCEQNLNHDAMYWYRQDPGQGLRLIYYSQIVNDFQKGDIAEGYSVSREKKESFPLTVTSAQKNPTAFYLCASSPATGGYEQYFGPGTRLTVT.

The chain carries TRBV6-6 and TRBJ1-3; a possible D gene is TRBD1 (6 bases). The germline V gene has CDR1 MNHNY and CDR2 SVGAGI (reference sequence). Deletions cut 7 bases from V and 3 bases from J, with 16 bases between. CDR3 length: 15 residues. The chain's CDR3 is CASTLPGASGNTIYF. The CDR3 coding sequence is TGTGCCAGCACCCTGCCGGGGGCTAGTGGAAACACCATATATTTT.

V and J are TRBV30 and TRBJ1-6; possibly TRBD1 for D (6 bases). From germline, CDR1 is GTSNPN and CDR2 SVGIG (reference sequence). This CDR3 spans 17 amino acids. V dropped 0 bases and J dropped 7 bases, with 19 bases sitting between them. CDR3 bases: TGTGCCTGGAGTGTCCCGAATAGGGGGGCAGGGAATTCACCCCTCCACTTT. This gives the protein CAWSVPNRGAGNSPLHF. The variable domain in full, with the rest retrieved from reference TRBV30 and TRBJ1-6, is SQTIHQWPATLVQPVGSPLSLECTVEGTSNPNLYWYRQAAGRGLQLLFYSVGIGQISSEVPQNLSASRPQDRQFILSSKKLLLSDSGFYLCAWSVPNRGAGNSPLHFGNGTRLTVT.

This chain joins TRBV11-2 and TRBJ2-1, with D unclear. The CDR3 loop spans 13 amino acids. Trimming took off 8 bases at V and 3 bases at J, with 11 bases between the two ends. Germline CDR1 and CDR2: SGHAT and FQNNGV. The DNA for the CDR3 is TGTGCCAGCCGCCTGGATGTCTACAATGAGCAGTTCTTC. It encodes CASRLDVYNEQFF.

V gene TRBV2 combines with J gene TRBJ2-3; D is undetermined. The CDR3 is made up of 15 amino acids. CDR1 SNHLY and CDR2 FYNNEI come from the germline V gene. Trimming removed 6 bases from V and 5 bases from J, with 18 bases in between. The CDR3 DNA reads as TGTGCCAGCAGGGGGTCCGACTCCTCAGTAGATACGCAGTATTTT. Its protein product is CASRGSDSSVDTQYF. Using reference TRBV2 and TRBJ2-3 for the parts outside the CDR3, the full variable domain is EPEVTQTPSHQVTQMGQEVILRCVPISNHLYFYWYRQILGQKVEFLVSFYNNEISEKSEIFDDQFSVERPDGSNFTLKIRSTKLEDSAMYFCASRGSDSSVDTQYFGPGTRLTVL.

Worth noting for this clone: The same CDR3 also results from other DNA sequences found in this sample. The J gene is TRBJ1-2, the V gene TRBV11-1; D is undetermined. The CDR3 consists of 15 residues. Deletions cut 4 bases from V and 4 bases from J, with 16 bases between. The V gene's germline CDR1 is SGHAT and CDR2 FQDESV (reference sequence). The CDR3 here is CASSSFRGSGYGYTF. For the CDR3, the DNA is TGTGCCAGCAGCTCCTTCCGGGGATCTGGCTATGGCTACACCTTC.

The J gene is TRBJ2-6, the V gene TRBV28; 7 bases match TRBD1. After removal of 6 bases from V and 0 bases from J, the junction contained 8 bases not matched to a gene. From germline, CDR1 is MDHEN and CDR2 SYDVKM. CDR3 length: 17 residues. The CDR3 region is CASRTGTAISGANVLTF. CDR3 in DNA: TGTGCCAGCAGAACCGGGACAGCAATCTCTGGGGCCAACGTCCTGACTTTC.

This chain links TRBV6-6 with TRBJ2-7; D is ambiguous. CDR3 length: 11 amino acids. CDR1 and CDR2 (germline): MNHNY, SVGAGI (reference sequence). Trimming cost V 5 bases and J 7 bases, with 9 bases left between them. CDR3 sequence reads: CASSEAVEQYF. DNA for the CDR3: TGTGCCAGCAGTGAGGCTGTGGAGCAGTACTTC.

The chain recombines TRBV6-6 with TRBJ1-1; 7 bases match TRBD1. Germline V gives CDR1 MNHNY, CDR2 SVGAGI (reference sequence). V shed 6 bases, J shed 6 bases, and the junction held 4 bases outside the gene matches. CDR3 length: 12 residues. This chain's CDR3 is CASSTGAPEAFF. The CDR3, as DNA: TGTGCCAGCAGCACAGGGGCCCCTGAAGCTTTCTTT.

This chain joins TRBV10-1 and TRBJ2-1, with D tentatively TRBD1 or TRBD2 (5 bases each). The germline CDR1 and CDR2 sequences are WNHNN and SYGVQD (reference sequence). Trimming removed 3 bases from V and 3 bases from J, with 12 bases in between. The CDR3 is 15 amino acids. CDR3 sequence: CASSEPGRSYNEQFF. The CDR3 DNA is TGCGCCAGCAGTGAACCGGGACGGAGCTACAATGAGCAGTTCTTC.

The J gene is TRBJ1-5, the V gene TRBV7-2; D might be TRBD1 (5 bases). V shed 4 bases and J shed 0 bases, with 10 bases lying between them. This CDR3 is built from 15 residues. In germline, CDR1 is SGHTA, CDR2 FQGNSA. CDR3 sequence (DNA): TGTGCCAGCAGCTCCTTCAGGGCTAGCAATCAGCCCCAGCATTTT. This sequence encodes CASSSFRASNQPQHF.